This T cell receptor (beta chain) was sequenced during a study of blood T cell repertoires in COVID-19. At the level of the study: From the United States, Italy and Spain came samples of acute and convalescent COVID-19.

Per germline, CDR1 KGHSH and CDR2 LQKENI. With 2 bases removed from V and 0 bases from J, the gap between germline ends came to 20 bases. The CDR3 length is 19 residues. Authors' methods: Reference gene primer amplification in the assay estimated nucleated cell counts. Profiling relied on immunoSEQ multiplex PCR, and the TCRdb table lists in-frame clones only, not all of them. The DNA was the basis for D and trimming; V, J and clone size are from that table. Of hundreds of thousands of clones in the sample, roughly 90% were seen once. The sequencing input was peripheral blood. This clonotype was sampled from a woman aged 25-40 years with acute or convalescent COVID-19. This chain connects TRBV18 to TRBJ1-3; no clear D gene. This chain's CDR3 is CASSPFLQAQSSSGNTIYF. The DNA of the CDR3 is TGTGCCAGCTCACCATTCTTGCAGGCGCAGTCGTCCTCTGGAAACACCATATATTTT.